What follows are 21 T cell receptor beta chains derived from one specimen sequenced in a study of identical twins. MiXCR was run by TCRdb on the 5' RACE reads, yielding one entry per CDR3 protein. The table records some 100,000 distinct CDR3 sequences, less than 6.5% of them present only once. Sequencing was performed on memory T cells sorted from blood. The receptors originated from a woman aged 45-59 years in good health.

This clonotype showed up many times. The CDR3, as DNA: TGCGCCAGCAGCTCGGGACAGGTAACCGGGGAGCTGTTTTTT. It yields the protein CASSSGQVTGELFF. The chain recombines TRBV5-1 with TRBJ2-2, with TRBD1 matching over 8 bases. The CDR3 sequence is 14 residues long. Germline V gene sequence: CDR1 SGHRS, CDR2 YFSETQ. V was clipped by 3 bases and J by 5 bases; unmatched bases: 3.

This chain uses TRBV12-3 or TRBV12-4 with TRBJ2-1; 8 bases line up with TRBD2. Trimming at V came to 2 bases and at J to 10 bases, leaving 4 bases not matched to a gene. The CDR3 contains 13 residues. The CDR3 loop reads CASSLTGLAEQFF. CDR3 bases: TGTGCCAGCAGTTTAACAGGACTAGCAGAGCAGTTCTTC.

This clonotype came up many times. Here the CDR3 reads CASSLHRDRAPYEQYF. The CDR3, as DNA: TGTGCCAGCAGCTTACACCGGGACAGGGCCCCCTACGAGCAGTACTTC. J is TRBJ2-7 and V is TRBV7-2; 9 nucleotides match TRBD1. The CDR3 is 16 amino acids. Per the germline V gene, CDR1 is SGHTA and CDR2 is FQGNSA. The junction had 7 bases not matched to a gene; V was cut back by 2 bases and J by 2 bases.

The chain joins TRBV23-1 to TRBJ2-3, with unresolved D. TRBV23-1 is an ORF for which the function is uncertain. The CDR3 spans 16 residues. Trimming left V 1 base short and J 1 base short, with 12 bases between. The CDR3 region has the DNA TGCGCCAGCAGTCAATGGGCCTTTTCCCGCACAGATACGCAGTATTTT. This gives the protein CASSQWAFSRTDTQYF.

Many counts were recorded for this clonotype. This chain uses TRBV6-1 with TRBJ2-2; the match to TRBD2 covers 10 bases. V trimming: 7 bases; J trimming: 8 bases; junction bases outside the gene matches: 7. Germline-derived CDR1 and CDR2 are MNHNS and SASEGT. CDR3 length: 14 residues. CDR3 protein: CASMGLAMIGELFF. The CDR3 DNA is TGTGCCAGCATGGGACTAGCGATGATAGGGGAGCTGTTTTTT.

The chain combines TRBV1 with TRBJ2-7. TRBV1 is reported as a pseudogene. The CDR3 is made up of 12 amino acids. The CDR3 nucleotides are TGCACCAGCAGCCAATCATACTACGAGCAGTACGTC. It codes for CTSSQSYYEQYV.

This clonotype has ten or more counts. The CDR3 bases are TGTGCCAGCGCACAGGGGGATACGCAGTATTTT. Translating it yields CASAQGDTQYF. V and J are TRBV7-9 and TRBJ2-3; 7 positions match TRBD1. This CDR3 is 11 amino acids long. V lost 8 bases and J lost 6; bases outside the gene matches: 2. Per germline, CDR1 SEHNR and CDR2 FQNEAQ (reference sequence).

This clonotype was observed many times. The chain is built from TRBV12-3 or TRBV12-4 and TRBJ1-1, with D unclear. The CDR3 is 12 residues long. Trimming took 2 bases from V and 1 from J, leaving 2 bases between them. The CDR3 DNA reads TGTGCCAGCAGTTTACAGAACACTGAAGCTTTCTTT. Amino acids: CASSLQNTEAFF.

There are many counts of this clonotype. This chain uses TRBV7-8 with TRBJ1-2, with 9 nucleotides matching TRBD1. CDR1 and CDR2 from the germline V gene are SGHVS and FQNEAQ. This CDR3 is built from 15 residues. Trimming cost V 4 bases and J 4 bases; bases outside gene matches: 7. CDR3 coding DNA: TGTGCCAGCAGCTCACAGGGGGCTCAGGGCTATGGCTACACCTTC. Translating it yields CASSSQGAQGYGYTF. The whole variable domain, filled in from reference TRBV7-8 and TRBJ1-2, reads GAGVSQSPRYKVAKRGQDVALRCDPISGHVSLFWYQQALGQGPEFLTYFQNEAQLDKSGLPSDRFFAERPEGSVSTLKIQRTQQEDSAVYLCASSSQGAQGYGYTFGSGTRLTVV.

This clonotype occurred many times. The chain employs TRBV30 and TRBJ2-1, with unresolved D. The CDR3 totals 11 residues. The V end lost 4 bases, the J end lost 6 bases, and 7 bases lay between the germline ends. Looked up from germline, CDR1 is GTSNPN and CDR2 is SVGIG (reference sequence). The CDR3 DNA is TGTGCCTGGACCACAAGCAATGAGCAGTTCTTC. Amino acid sequence: CAWTTSNEQFF.

This clonotype came up many times. The chain employs TRBV29-1 and TRBJ1-4, with 9 positions matching TRBD1. CDR1 and CDR2 (germline): SQVTM, ANQGSEA. The CDR3 length is 14 residues. V lost 7 bases to trimming and J lost 3 bases; unmatched junction nucleotides: 6. The CDR3 DNA reads as TGCAGCGCGCGGGACAGGGTGGCTAATGAAAAACTGTTTTTT. The encoded protein is CSARDRVANEKLFF.

This clonotype was picked up many times. The chain uses TRBV6-1 and TRBJ2-1, with TRBD1 matching over 11 bases. The CDR3 length is 15 residues. Unmatched junction bases numbered 6, after V lost 8 bases and J lost 3 bases. CDR1 is MNHNS and CDR2 is SASEGT in the germline V gene. CDR3 residues: CASAPGQGDYNEQFF. The CDR3 DNA follows: TGTGCCAGCGCTCCGGGACAGGGGGACTACAATGAGCAGTTCTTC.

This clonotype was found many times. J is TRBJ1-1 and V is TRBV7-9; D gene unclear. V shed 4 bases and J shed 5 bases, with 11 bases lying between them. The V gene's germline CDR1 is SEHNR and CDR2 FQNEAQ (reference sequence). The CDR3 extends over 13 amino acids. The CDR3 DNA reads TGTGCCAGCAGCTCGGAAAGTGGGACTGAAGCTTTCTTT. It yields the protein CASSSESGTEAFF.

This clonotype was seen ten or more times. V gene TRBV5-1 combines with J gene TRBJ2-1; D might be TRBD2 (6 bases). In germline, CDR1 is SGHRS, CDR2 YFSETQ. Trimming shortened V by 4 bases and J by 1 base, and 12 bases separated the two germline ends. There are 15 residues in the CDR3. CDR3 DNA: TGCGCCAGCAGCCTGACTAGTGTTTCCTACAATGAGCAGTTCTTC. Translated, it gives CASSLTSVSYNEQFF.

This clonotype was counted at least ten times. This rearrangement joins TRBV5-1 to TRBJ1-2; the match to TRBD1 covers 7 bases. Trimming cost V 0 bases and J 7 bases; bases outside gene matches: 6. The CDR3 covers 14 residues. In germline, CDR1 is SGHRS, CDR2 YFSETQ. The CDR3 region is CASSLGDSVRGYTF. CDR3 DNA: TGCGCCAGCAGCTTGGGGGACAGCGTCCGTGGCTACACCTTC.

Ten or more counts support this clonotype. The genes are TRBV20-1 and TRBJ2-1, with 9 bases that match TRBD1. The CDR3 is made up of 15 amino acids. V shed 2 bases, J shed 5 bases, and the junction held 7 bases outside the gene matches. Germline V CDR1 and CDR2: DFQATT, SNEGSKA (reference sequence). CDR3 in amino acids: CSARKDRGGNNEQFF. CDR3 in DNA: TGCAGTGCTAGAAAGGACAGGGGTGGTAACAATGAGCAGTTCTTC.

This clonotype was observed many times. This sequence joins TRBV9 and TRBJ1-2, with TRBD1 identical over 7 bases. The CDR3 sequence is 15 residues long. CDR1 and CDR2 from the germline V gene are SGDLS and YYNGEE. V lost 3 bases and J lost 11; bases outside the gene matches: 16. In nucleotides, the CDR3 is TGTGCCAGCAGCGCCGCACTAGACAGGGTATGGGGGTACACCTTC. Translated, it gives CASSAALDRVWGYTF.

This clonotype was seen ten or more times. The chain carries TRBV20-1 and TRBJ2-1; TRBD2 agrees at 9 bases. The CDR3 is 15 amino acids. J gave up 10 bases and V 0 bases, and 10 bases lay outside the gene matches. Germline lookup yields CDR1 DFQATT and CDR2 SNEGSKA (reference sequence). CDR3 sequence (DNA): TGCAGTGCTAGAGATGGGCGCGGGAGGGGGGGAGAGCAGTTCTTC. This gives the protein CSARDGRGRGGEQFF.

This clonotype has just a few counts. This chain joins TRBV7-8 and TRBJ2-7; TRBD1 aligns across 10 bases. V shed 4 bases, J shed 4 bases, and the junction held 7 bases outside the gene matches. Germline assignment: CDR1 SGHVS and CDR2 FQNEAQ. This CDR3 has 15 residues. The CDR3 spells CASSYLRDRGYEQYF. The CDR3 DNA is TGTGCCAGCAGCTACCTCCGGGACAGGGGTTACGAGCAGTACTTC.

This clonotype has ten or more counts. The chain joins TRBV3-1 to TRBJ2-5; perhaps TRBD1 as D (5 bases). This CDR3 region has 15 residues. V was trimmed by 1 base and J by 4 bases, leaving 13 bases between them. Germline CDR1 reads LGHDT; CDR2 reads YNNKEL (reference sequence). The DNA for the CDR3 is TGTGCCAGCAGCCAAGTCGGACAAGGACGAGAGACCCAGTACTTC. Protein sequence: CASSQVGQGRETQYF.

The table lists this clonotype with many counts. As DNA, the CDR3 is TGTGCCAGCAGCTTAGCGTCCGGGAGGAGCGAGCAGTACTTC. Its protein is CASSLASGRSEQYF. The chain is built from TRBV7-9 and TRBJ2-7, with TRBD2 identical over 7 bases. In germline, CDR1 is SEHNR, CDR2 FQNEAQ (reference sequence). J gave up 6 bases and V 0 bases, and 5 bases lay outside the gene matches. This CDR3 is 14 amino acids long. Together with reference TRBV7-9 and TRBJ2-7, the CDR3 gives the full variable domain: DTGVSQNPRHKITKRGQNVTFRCDPISEHNRLYWYRQTLGQGPEFLTYFQNEAQLEKSRLLSDRFSAERPKGSFSTLEIQRTEQGDSAMYLCASSLASGRSEQYFGPGTRLTVT.